The 4 T cell receptor beta chains in this list originate from one sample, sequenced in a study of shared clonotypes between healthy human individuals. The table came from immunoSEQ multiplex PCR; TCRdb's copy has only in-frame clones and leaves some out. The data contain more than 400,000 clones, about 95% of them seen just once; the ten biggest clones take up about 0.057%. The source material was naive CD4+ T cells sorted from blood. Stated subset: CD45RA+ positively selected. The source is a woman in her 30s in good health.

The rearrangement links TRBV28 to TRBJ1-3; D unclear. CDR1 and CDR2 from the germline V gene are MDHEN and SYDVKM. The CDR3 extends over 13 amino acids. V gave up 7 bases and J gave up 6 bases, with 13 bases separating them. The CDR3 here is CASTQGRENTIYF. The CDR3 coding sequence is TGTGCCAGCACCCAAGGGCGGGAAAACACCATATATTTT. The whole variable domain, remainder taken from reference TRBV28 and TRBJ1-3, is DVKVTQSSRYLVKRTGEKVFLECVQDMDHENMFWYRQDPGLGLRLIYFSYDVKMKEKGDIPEGYSVSREKKERFSLILESASTNQTSMYLCASTQGRENTIYFGEGSWLTVV.

This sequence joins TRBV7-3 and TRBJ2-1; the match to TRBD2 covers 7 bases. Germline V gives CDR1 SGHTA, CDR2 FQGTGA. This CDR3 contains 13 residues. V dropped 4 bases and J dropped 10; count of bases not matched to a gene: 7. The CDR3 spells CASSSGEGREQFF. CDR3 bases: TGTGCCAGCAGCTCGGGGGAGGGCAGAGAGCAGTTCTTC.

J is TRBJ2-7 and V is TRBV5-6; D gene unclear. The CDR3 loop spans 13 amino acids. V was clipped by 5 bases and J by 2 bases, with 11 bases between them. The V gene's germline CDR1 is SGHDT and CDR2 YYEEEE. CDR3 in DNA: TGTGCCAGCAGACCACATGGGGCCTACGAGCAGTACTTC. It translates to CASRPHGAYEQYF.

The J gene is TRBJ2-1, the V gene TRBV2, with a possible D match to TRBD1 (6 bases). V lost 5 bases to trimming and J lost 1 base, with 12 bases between them. Germline CDR1 is SNHLY and CDR2 is FYNNEI. This CDR3 spans 15 amino acids. The CDR3 DNA reads TGTGCCAGCAGTAAGGACAGCGGATCCTACAATGAGCAGTTCTTC. As protein: CASSKDSGSYNEQFF.